This TCR beta chain was observed in a study of radiotherapy plus CTLA-4 blockade in lung cancer (dated by TCRdb to 2017 to 2018). As for the study more broadly: Among the enrolled patients, around 19% had an objective response, and 31% reached disease control. The research as a whole found: Increased serum interferon-beta after radiation, together with early dynamic changes in blood T cell clones, were reported to be the strongest predictors of response. After treatment with radiotherapy and ipilimumab, TCR clones that came from tumors expanded in the peripheral blood.

Relative to germline, V is 3 bases shorter and J is 4 bases shorter, with 10 bases between their ends. The germline V gene (reference sequence) specifies PRHDT as CDR1 and FYEKMQ as CDR2. The CDR3 contains 13 residues, cysteine and phenylalanine counted. The retained sequence is limited to the CDR3, 39 bases, with the frame set at the first base. To prepare the library, the immunoSEQ multiplex PCR assay was applied. TCRdb's version of the immuneACCESS table is confined to in-frame rearrangements and falls short of the full clone set. An unresolved V gene accounts for under half of the shortfall where checked; the remainder is of unknown origin. Counted in this sample were 60,000 to 70,000 clones; around 80% of them appeared once. Jointly, the top ten make up roughly 10% of the sample. The study evaluated CTLA-4 blockade (ipilimumab) given together with focal radiation therapy in patients who had chemo-refractory metastatic non-small-cell lung cancer.

This clone has only a few counts. Its binding antigen is unknown. The input lacks base qualities; no much larger clone sits a single base away. The TCR was taken from a human donor with non-small cell lung cancer who had a complete response to radiotherapy plus ipilimumab. The sequencing used peripheral blood, collected from a patient treated with radiotherapy plus ipilimumab. Here the chain combines TRBV13 and TRBJ2-7; no D gene can be assigned with confidence. Here is the DNA: TGTGCCAGCAGCTTCACGGGTGAATACGAGCAGTACTTC. It encodes CASSFTGEYEQYF.